The 17 T cell receptor beta chains below were found in one sample sequenced in a study of T-cell reconstitution after alpha-beta-depleted transplantation in children. A TCRbeta library incorporating unique molecular identifiers was prepared. TCRdb redid the calling of the PCR reads with MiXCR, one entry per CDR3 protein. The sample carries 200,000 to 300,000 distinct CDR3 sequences, around 13% recorded once. The source was PBMCs from the stem cell graft donor, collected from the stem cell graft. The receptor set was obtained from a human donor who donated a stem cell graft to a child with acute lymphoblastic leukemia.

At least ten counts were recorded for this clonotype. The V gene is TRBV12-3 or TRBV12-4, the J gene TRBJ2-7; 8 bases are a match to TRBD2. The CDR3 covers 14 residues. The J segment lost 2 bases and the V segment lost 7 bases, leaving 7 bases of the junction unmatched. The CDR3 is CASNEAGVTYEQYF. The CDR3 nucleotides are TGTGCCAGCAACGAAGCGGGAGTTACCTACGAGCAGTACTTC.

This clonotype was recorded at least ten times. The V gene is TRBV5-5, the J gene TRBJ1-4; D perhaps matches TRBD1 (5 bases). Germline V lookup: CDR1 SGHKS, CDR2 YYEKEE (reference sequence). V was pared by 5 bases and J by 0 bases, with 14 bases between. The CDR3 contains 16 residues. The CDR3 spells CASSDSWGATNEKLFF. As DNA, the CDR3 is TGTGCCAGCAGTGATTCGTGGGGGGCAACTAATGAAAAACTGTTTTTT.

In this sample, this clonotype turned up many times. Here the CDR3 reads CASSSGQGWETQYF. In DNA form, the CDR3 reads TGCGCCAGCAGCTCCGGACAGGGTTGGGAGACCCAGTACTTC. The rearrangement uses TRBV5-1 and TRBJ2-5; 8 bases align to TRBD1. This CDR3 spans 14 amino acids. V lost 3 bases and J lost 5; bases outside the gene matches: 6. CDR1 and CDR2 (germline): SGHRS, YFSETQ.

This clonotype came up many times. The V and J genes are TRBV7-9 and TRBJ2-7, with D maybe TRBD1 (6 bases). The CDR3 extends over 14 amino acids. The germline V gene encodes CDR1 SEHNR and CDR2 FQNEAQ (reference sequence). V lost 6 bases to trimming and J lost 3 bases, with 15 bases between them. The CDR3 bases are TGTGCCAGCAGTACAGACAGGTCCTTCTACGAGCAGTACTTC. Residues: CASSTDRSFYEQYF.

This clonotype was recorded many times. The chain carries TRBV7-9 and TRBJ1-6, with 9 bases matching TRBD1. The CDR3 loop spans 14 amino acids. Germline V gene sequence: CDR1 SEHNR, CDR2 FQNEAQ (reference sequence). V trimming: 4 bases; J trimming: 10 bases; junction bases outside the gene matches: 5. The CDR3 DNA follows: TGTGCCAGCAGCTCGGACAGGGGTTGGTCACCCCTCCACTTT. This codes for CASSSDRGWSPLHF.

The gene calls are TRBV5-6 and TRBJ1-5; TRBD1 aligns across 8 bases. The CDR3 runs 13 residues. Germline V gene data show CDR1 as SGHDT and CDR2 as YYEEEE. J lost 6 bases, V lost 3 bases, and 2 bases had no gene match. This CDR3 is CASSSTGVQPQHF. Written as DNA, the CDR3 is TGTGCCAGCAGCTCGACAGGGGTTCAGCCCCAGCATTTT.

Ten or more counts support this clonotype. This chain links TRBV11-2 with TRBJ2-7; D not resolved. V lost 2 bases to trimming and J lost 2 bases, with 7 bases between them. CDR1 and CDR2 from the germline V gene are SGHAT and FQNNGV. This CDR3 contains 13 residues. CDR3 amino acids: CASSLSLTYEQYF. The CDR3 DNA follows: TGTGCCAGCAGCTTATCCCTTACCTACGAGCAGTACTTC. Drawing the rest from reference TRBV11-2 and TRBJ2-7, the complete variable domain is EAGVAQSPRYKIIEKRQSVAFWCNPISGHATLYWYQQILGQGPKLLIQFQNNGVVDDSQLPKDRFSAERLKGVDSTLKIQPAKLEDSAVYLCASSLSLTYEQYFGPGTRLTVT.

This chain uses TRBV12-3 or TRBV12-4 with TRBJ1-1; D ambiguous. This CDR3 spans 18 amino acids. Trimming stripped 3 bases from V and 2 bases from J, with 22 bases between. Here the CDR3 reads CASSFSITVRGANTEAFF. CDR3 DNA: TGTGCCAGCAGTTTTTCCATTACTGTCCGTGGCGCTAACACTGAAGCTTTCTTT.

The CDR3 nucleotides are TGTGCCAGCAGCTTAGGCTGGGGAAGCACAGATACGCAGTATTTT. Translation gives CASSLGWGSTDTQYF. The V gene is TRBV7-9, the J gene TRBJ2-3; D unclear. V lost 1 base to trimming and J lost 0 bases, with 8 bases between them. Germline CDR1 is SEHNR and CDR2 is FQNEAQ (reference sequence). The CDR3 is 15 amino acids.

This clonotype was detected many times. The chain combines TRBV9 with TRBJ1-4; D perhaps matches TRBD1 (5 bases). This CDR3 is 15 amino acids long. Deletions cut 0 bases from V and 5 bases from J, with 11 bases between. Germline V gene data show CDR1 as SGDLS and CDR2 as YYNGEE. CDR3 in amino acids: CASSVGGTPNEKLFF. DNA of the CDR3: TGTGCCAGCAGCGTAGGGGGGACCCCGAATGAAAAACTGTTTTTT.

This clonotype showed up many times. This rearrangement joins TRBV5-5 to TRBJ2-1; tentative D call: TRBD2 (5 bases). The CDR3 totals 18 residues. V was shortened by 4 bases and J by 0 bases, with 20 bases between the two germline ends. Germline loops: CDR1 SGHKS, CDR2 YYEKEE (reference sequence). This CDR3 is CASSAVHGSGYSYNEQFF. The CDR3 DNA reads as TGTGCCAGCAGCGCCGTACATGGGAGTGGGTACTCCTACAATGAGCAGTTCTTC.

Many counts were recorded for this clonotype. The CDR3 coding sequence is TGTGCCAGCCGACCAGGGGCTTCTGAAGCTTTCTTT. Amino acids: CASRPGASEAFF. This chain links TRBV6-5 with TRBJ1-1, with D possibly being TRBD1 (6 bases). The CDR3 consists of 12 residues. V was trimmed by 8 bases and J by 6 bases, leaving 13 bases between them. Per germline, CDR1 MNHEY and CDR2 SVGAGI.

This clonotype was counted at least ten times. The V call is TRBV20-1, the J call TRBJ1-6; 8 bases line up with TRBD1. This CDR3 has 13 residues. Germline V gene data show CDR1 as DFQATT and CDR2 as SNEGSKA (reference sequence). V lost 5 bases to trimming and J lost 9 bases; unmatched junction nucleotides: 6. CDR3 protein: CSAHGQGGSPLHF. The CDR3 nucleotides are TGCAGTGCTCACGGACAGGGAGGTTCACCCCTCCACTTT.

This clonotype was seen many times. The chain recombines TRBV5-1 with TRBJ2-2; TRBD2 might be the D (6 bases). This CDR3 region has 15 residues. Germline values: CDR1 SGHRS, CDR2 YFSETQ. V was cut by 4 bases and J by 1 base, with 11 bases left in between. The CDR3 nucleotides are TGCGCCAGCAGCACCGGGACTCAGAACACCGGGGAGCTGTTTTTT. As protein: CASSTGTQNTGELFF.

The chain links TRBV7-2 to TRBJ2-7; 10 bases match TRBD2. The CDR3 runs 15 residues. After removal of 0 bases from V and 5 bases from J, the junction contained 4 bases not matched to a gene. CDR1 SGHTA and CDR2 FQGNSA come from the germline V gene. This CDR3 reads CASSLAPLAGDEQYF. The CDR3 DNA sequence: TGTGCCAGCAGCTTAGCGCCGCTAGCGGGGGACGAGCAGTACTTC.

The table lists this clonotype with many counts. The chain carries TRBV27 and TRBJ2-5; 8 bases are shared with TRBD1. Unmatched junction bases numbered 9, after V lost 7 bases and J lost 5 bases. CDR1 MNHEY and CDR2 SMNVEV come from the germline V gene (reference sequence). This CDR3 is built from 14 residues. The DNA of the CDR3 is TGTGCCAGCAAGTCTCCAGGGGGCCGGGAGACCCAGTACTTC. It codes for CASKSPGGRETQYF.

This clonotype was recorded at least ten times. This rearrangement joins TRBV19 to TRBJ1-1; 7 bases align to TRBD1. The length of the CDR3 is 14 residues. Germline CDR1 is LNHDA and CDR2 is SQIVND (reference sequence). V gave up 6 bases and J gave up 2 bases; unmatched junction bases: 6. For the CDR3, the DNA is TGTGCCAGTAGCCCAGGGGACAGTAACACTGAAGCTTTCTTT. As protein: CASSPGDSNTEAFF.